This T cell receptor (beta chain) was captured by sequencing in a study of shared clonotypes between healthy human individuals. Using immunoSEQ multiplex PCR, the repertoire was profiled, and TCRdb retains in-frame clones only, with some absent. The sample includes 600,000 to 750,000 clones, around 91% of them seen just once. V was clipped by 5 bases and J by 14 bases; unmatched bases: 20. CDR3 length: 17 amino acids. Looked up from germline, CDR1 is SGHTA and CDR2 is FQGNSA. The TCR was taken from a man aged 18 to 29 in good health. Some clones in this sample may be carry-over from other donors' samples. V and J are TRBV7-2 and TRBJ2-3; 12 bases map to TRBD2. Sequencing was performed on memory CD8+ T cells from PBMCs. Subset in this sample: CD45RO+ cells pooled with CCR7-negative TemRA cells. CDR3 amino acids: CASSPRKRGLAGATWYF. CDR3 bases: TGTGCCAGCAGCCCTAGAAAACGGGGACTAGCGGGCGCCACATGGTATTTT.